The T cell receptor (beta chain) under discussion was sequenced for a study of T cell clones after liver transplantation. Turning to the study itself: TCRbeta sequencing after a pre-transplant mixed lymphocyte reaction identified graft-donor-reactive clones, later tracked in post-transplant blood. Without induction therapy, subjects received standard immunosuppression until 12-24 months post-transplant.

Profiled with immunoSEQ multiplex PCR; TCRdb holds only in-frame clones, not every one. Here the sample spans under 55,000 clones, about 86% being singletons. V lost 6 bases to trimming and J lost 1 base, with 9 bases between them. CDR1 is SEHNR and CDR2 is FQNEAQ in the germline V gene (reference sequence). The CDR3 is made up of 13 amino acids. This clone appeared once. Its antigen is unknown. This sample also contains other DNA sequences that code for the same CDR3. General study findings and limits: A significant post-transplant drop in circulating graft-donor-reactive CD4 TCRbeta sequences occurred in most of the 8 subjects.

Sequenced material: CD4+ T cells from blood, taken 24 months after liver transplant. This clonotype originated in a human patient who received a liver transplant. Some T cells may be graft donor cells. This chain links TRBV7-9 with TRBJ1-1, with D perhaps TRBD1 (5 bases). The CDR3 DNA is TGTGCCAGCAGTCGTGGGGGGAACACTGAAGCTTTCTTT. Protein: CASSRGGNTEAFF.